The next 10 T cell receptor beta chains were all read from a single sample in a study of blood T cell repertoires in COVID-19. The assay was immunoSEQ multiplex PCR, and TCRdb's table has in-frame clones only and misses some. Found here are a few hundred thousand clones, around 89% of them singletons; the top ten hold less than 1.5%. Sequenced input: PBMCs or T cells enriched from blood (not recorded which). These TCRs come from a young man who had recovered from COVID-19.

J is TRBJ2-7 and V is TRBV6-2 or TRBV6-3; D is perhaps TRBD2 (6 bases). The germline V gene has CDR1 MNHEY and CDR2 SVGEGT. V lost 2 bases and J 3 bases, leaving 14 bases between the germline ends. The CDR3 is made up of 15 amino acids. This chain's CDR3 is CASSYDSRGGYEQYF. The CDR3 region has the DNA TGTGCCAGCAGTTACGATTCGCGGGGTGGCTACGAGCAGTACTTC.

The V gene is TRBV10-1, the J gene TRBJ1-1; D is undetermined. Germline CDR1 reads WNHNN; CDR2 reads SYGVQD (reference sequence). The CDR3 contains 13 residues. Trimming took off 3 bases at V and 0 bases at J, with 5 bases between the two ends. The CDR3 sequence is CASSEYMNTEAFF. Here the CDR3 DNA reads TGCGCCAGCAGTGAATACATGAACACTGAAGCTTTCTTT.

This clone was seen more than once but under ten times. The chain carries TRBV11-2 and TRBJ1-3; D is uncertain. V lost 0 bases and J 2 bases, leaving 8 bases between the germline ends. CDR3 length equals 15 residues. Germline V gene data show CDR1 as SGHAT and CDR2 as FQNNGV. CDR3 bases: TGTGCCAGCAGCTTAGATCTGGGCCCTGGAAACACCATATATTTT. Translating it yields CASSLDLGPGNTIYF.

The chain has TRBV18 and TRBJ1-2; tentative D call: TRBD1 (5 bases). From germline, CDR1 is KGHSH and CDR2 LQKENI. This CDR3 spans 16 amino acids. V lost 2 bases and J 3 bases, leaving 16 bases between the germline ends. This CDR3 is CASSPLGGNYDYGYTF. CDR3 nucleotides: TGTGCCAGCTCACCATTGGGGGGAAATTATGACTATGGCTACACCTTC.

The chain couples TRBV7-8 to TRBJ2-7, with 8 bases matching TRBD2. Per the germline V gene, CDR1 is SGHVS and CDR2 is FQNEAQ. Unmatched junction bases numbered 4, after V lost 0 bases and J lost 6 bases. The CDR3 totals 14 residues. The CDR3 loop reads CASSLAGLDREQYF. The DNA of the CDR3 is TGTGCCAGCAGCTTAGCGGGACTAGATCGCGAGCAGTACTTC.

J is TRBJ2-3 and V is TRBV4-1; D gene unclear. Germline V gene lookup returns CDR1 MGHRA and CDR2 YSYEKL. The CDR3 spans 13 residues. Trimming left V 0 bases short and J 9 bases short, with 10 bases between. The CDR3 reads CASSQDIEETQYF. DNA for the CDR3: TGCGCCAGCAGCCAAGATATTGAGGAGACGCAGTATTTT.

This clone has only a few counts. The chain couples TRBV28 to TRBJ2-7; D possibly corresponds to TRBD2 (6 bases). In germline, CDR1 is MDHEN, CDR2 SYDVKM. The CDR3 covers 14 residues. The V gene lost 3 bases and the J gene lost 6 bases, with 15 bases spanning the gap. The CDR3: CASSFGGTSSEQYF. The CDR3 coding sequence is TGTGCCAGCAGTTTCGGGGGAACATCCAGCGAGCAGTACTTC.

This clone was picked up one time. The chain combines TRBV15 with TRBJ1-2; D gene uncertain. Deletions cut 0 bases from V and 3 bases from J, with 14 bases between. Germline lookup yields CDR1 LNHNV and CDR2 YYDKDF (reference sequence). The CDR3 has 16 residues. DNA of the CDR3: TGTGCCACCAGCAGAGATCCAAGAGGCCGATACTATGGCTACACCTTC. Amino acids: CATSRDPRGRYYGYTF.

The chain has TRBV3-1 (or the pseudogene TRBV3-2) and TRBJ2-3; weak D call: TRBD1 (6 bases). The CDR3 loop spans 21 amino acids. CDR1 is LGHDT, CDR2 YNNKEL, per germline (reference sequence). The V gene lost 0 bases and the J gene lost 2 bases, with 27 bases spanning the gap. The CDR3 sequence is CASSQDRPDSGLQGNTDTQYF. Written as DNA, the CDR3 is TGTGCCAGCAGCCAAGATCGACCCGACTCAGGGTTGCAGGGGAACACAGATACGCAGTATTTT.

This chain connects TRBV6-5 to TRBJ1-1; no clear D. The CDR3 is 14 residues long. Germline CDR1 reads MNHEY; CDR2 reads SVGAGI. Trimming removed 2 bases from V and 2 bases from J, with 9 bases in between. DNA of the CDR3: TGTGCCAGCAGTTACCAATGGGCCAACACTGAAGCTTTCTTT. Translating it yields CASSYQWANTEAFF.